Below, 5 T cell receptor beta chains from the same sample are listed, as sequenced in a study of blood T cells in healthy people across ages (dated by TCRdb to between 2015 and 2016). Library prep was done by 5' RACE. Sequencing used an Illumina HiSeq 2500. A second PCR of roughly 7 to 12 cycles was run with a J-beta primer mix and a sample-barcoded 5' primer. The raw public data were reprocessed by TCRdb itself: fastp quality trimming at Q25, MiXCR clonotype calling, in-frame beta chains only. Every distinct CDR3 protein forms one entry, paired with its most common genes and DNA. The sample yields over 1,300,000 distinct CDR3 sequences; roughly 64% were counted once. 6.5% to 8.5% of the sample is taken by the ten largest. The sequencing input was blood. The receptors were gathered from a man aged 18 to 30 in good health.

This chain links TRBV20-1 with TRBJ1-2, with D possibly TRBD1 on 6 matching bases. CDR1 and CDR2 from the germline V gene are DFQATT and SNEGSKA (reference sequence). This CDR3 has 12 amino acids. V gave up 7 bases and J gave up 4 bases, with 13 bases separating them. The CDR3 coding sequence is TGCAGTGGGTCGGACAGTCGCTATGGCTACACCTTC. This translates into CSGSDSRYGYTF.

This chain uses TRBV7-2 with TRBJ1-5; perhaps TRBD1 as D (5 bases). Deletions cut 4 bases from V and 2 bases from J, with 15 bases between. This CDR3 has 16 amino acids. Germline V gives CDR1 SGHTA, CDR2 FQGNSA. CDR3 sequence: CASSWQAGRGNQPQHF. The DNA for the CDR3 is TGTGCCAGCAGCTGGCAGGCAGGGCGTGGCAATCAGCCCCAGCATTTT.

The V call is TRBV20-1, the J call TRBJ2-1; the match to TRBD1 covers 10 bases. The V gene end was trimmed by 3 bases and the J gene end by 8 bases; junction bases not matched to a gene: 1. The CDR3 runs to 12 residues. Germline CDR1 and CDR2: DFQATT and SNEGSKA (reference sequence). This CDR3 reads CSASGQGDEQFF. Written as DNA, the CDR3 is TGCAGTGCTAGCGGACAGGGGGATGAGCAGTTCTTC.

CDR3 nucleotides: TGTGCCAGCAGTTGGGGAGCGGGAAGCCTGAACACAGATACGCAGTATTTT. Its translation: CASSWGAGSLNTDTQYF. The chain links TRBV12-3 or TRBV12-4 to TRBJ2-3; 7 nucleotides match TRBD2. Unmatched junction bases numbered 12, after V lost 4 bases and J lost 2 bases. The CDR3 is made up of 17 amino acids.

The chain joins TRBV6-5 to TRBJ2-3; D call uncertain. V shed 4 bases and J shed 0 bases, with 11 bases lying between them. Germline-derived CDR1 and CDR2 are MNHEY and SVGAGI. This CDR3 contains 15 residues. The CDR3 DNA follows: TGTGCCAGCAGTTCCCGGAGCGCTAGCACAGATACGCAGTATTTT. Its translation is CASSSRSASTDTQYF.